Shown below are 23 T cell receptor beta chains from a single sample sequenced in a study of T cell repertoires in cytomegalovirus infection. TCRdb used MiXCR to reprocess the reads, holding one entry per CDR3 protein. The repertoire holds approximately 630,000 distinct CDR3 sequences, with approximately 25% as singletons. What was sequenced was CD8+ T cells from PBMCs. Every receptor here comes from a human donor in good health (CMV status not recorded). Some clones in this sample may be carry-over from other donors' samples.

The chain is built from TRBV6-2 or TRBV6-3 and TRBJ2-1; TRBD2 agrees at 7 bases. J lost 8 bases, V lost 2 bases, and 3 bases had no gene match. The CDR3 is 13 amino acids. The germline CDR1 and CDR2 sequences are MNHEY and SVGEGT. As DNA, the CDR3 is TGTGCCAGCAGTTACCTTGCGGGGGATGAGCAGTTCTTC. Translation: CASSYLAGDEQFF.

This clonotype was observed many times. This sequence joins TRBV7-9 and TRBJ2-7; TRBD1 matches 9 bases. The CDR3 length is 15 residues. CDR1 and CDR2 (germline): SEHNR, FQNEAQ (reference sequence). Trimming cost V 4 bases and J 3 bases; bases outside gene matches: 7. The CDR3 spells CASSSTGQGRYEQYF. For the CDR3, the DNA is TGTGCCAGCAGCTCGACGGGACAGGGCCGCTACGAGCAGTACTTC.

This clonotype was seen more than once but under ten times. The gene calls are TRBV6-2 or TRBV6-3 and TRBJ2-3, with 8 bases that match TRBD2. With 0 bases clipped from V and 1 base from J, the junction kept 9 bases outside the gene matches. This CDR3 contains 18 residues. Germline V gene data show CDR1 as MNHEY and CDR2 as SVGEGT. The CDR3 loop reads CASSYSKYGGGGTDTQYF. The CDR3, as DNA: TGTGCCAGCAGTTACTCGAAATACGGGGGGGGAGGCACAGATACGCAGTATTTT.

This clonotype turned up a few times. This chain links TRBV27 with TRBJ2-1; the D gene is possibly TRBD2 (7 bases). Per the germline V gene, CDR1 is MNHEY and CDR2 is SMNVEV (reference sequence). V lost 4 bases to trimming and J lost 4 bases, with 11 bases between them. CDR3 length: 14 residues. The CDR3 DNA reads as TGTGCCAGCAGTTGGGGGGGCAGGTACAATGAGCAGTTCTTC. It specifies CASSWGGRYNEQFF.

To note about this clonotype: A single base separates this from a much larger clone, so it may be a read error. The chain carries TRBV7-2 and TRBJ1-3; no clear D. Trimming pared 2 bases from V and 0 bases from J, leaving 14 bases between. Germline V lookup: CDR1 SGHTA, CDR2 FQGNSA. The CDR3 consists of 17 residues. CDR3 DNA sequence: TGTGCCAGCAGCTTAATGGCGGAGGCCTTCTCTGGAAACACCATATATTTT. Its protein is CASSLMAEAFSGNTIYF. Drawing the rest from reference TRBV7-2 and TRBJ1-3, the complete variable domain is GAGVSQSPSNKVTEKGKDVELRCDPISGHTALYWYRQSLGQGLEFLIYFQGNSAPDKSGLPSDRFSAERTGGSVSTLTIQRTQQEDSAVYLCASSLMAEAFSGNTIYFGEGSWLTVV.

The CDR3: CASPRSPLEQYF. The CDR3 nucleotides read TGTGCCAGCCCCCGATCGCCCCTCGAGCAGTACTTC. This chain joins TRBV18 and TRBJ2-7; no firm D call. The CDR3 sequence is 12 residues long. Germline V lookup: CDR1 KGHSH, CDR2 LQKENI. Trimming stripped 8 bases from V and 6 bases from J, with 14 bases between. Drawing the rest from reference TRBV18 and TRBJ2-7, the complete variable domain is NAGVMQNPRHLVRRRGQEARLRCSPMKGHSHVYWYRQLPEEGLKFMVYLQKENIIDESGMPKERFSAEFPKEGPSILRIQQVVRGDSAAYFCASPRSPLEQYFGPGTRLTVT.

This clonotype was observed at least ten times. This chain joins TRBV7-9 and TRBJ1-1, with 8 bases that match TRBD1. V gave up 2 bases and J gave up 6 bases; unmatched junction bases: 8. CDR1 SEHNR and CDR2 FQNEAQ come from the germline V gene (reference sequence). This CDR3 has 15 residues. CDR3 region: CASSLTGGSVAEAFF. The CDR3 nucleotides are TGTGCCAGCAGCTTAACAGGGGGATCGGTGGCTGAAGCTTTCTTT.

This clonotype appeared a few times. V gene TRBV29-1 combines with J gene TRBJ2-7; possibly TRBD1 for D (5 bases). CDR1 and CDR2 from the germline V gene are SQVTM and ANQGSEA. V was trimmed by 1 base and J by 4 bases, leaving 8 bases between them. This CDR3 has 12 amino acids. Here the CDR3 DNA reads TGCAGCGTTGAAGTTCAGGGATACGAGCAGTACTTC. It specifies CSVEVQGYEQYF.

This chain links TRBV12-3 or TRBV12-4 with TRBJ1-2; 7 nucleotides align to TRBD1. Trimming at V came to 6 bases and at J to 6 bases, leaving 7 bases not matched to a gene. There are 13 residues in the CDR3. The CDR3 loop is CASRSTGPHGYTF. DNA of the CDR3: TGTGCCAGCAGATCGACAGGGCCTCATGGCTACACCTTC.

The chain recombines TRBV20-1 with TRBJ2-7, with a weak D call TRBD1 (6 bases). Trimming removed 4 bases at V and 5 bases at J, with 21 bases between. There are 15 residues in the CDR3. Per germline, CDR1 DFQATT and CDR2 SNEGSKA (reference sequence). The chain's CDR3 is CSAKGTTNLGDEQYF. The CDR3 DNA reads as TGCAGTGCTAAGGGGACAACGAACCTCGGGGACGAGCAGTACTTC.

The J gene is TRBJ2-1, the V gene TRBV29-1; 8 bases map to TRBD1. CDR1 is SQVTM, CDR2 ANQGSEA, per germline. Trimming removed 0 bases from V and 8 bases from J; junction bases left unmatched: 9. The CDR3 length is 15 residues. This chain's CDR3 is CSVEDPQGVADEQFF. The CDR3 region has the DNA TGCAGCGTTGAAGATCCACAGGGGGTTGCGGATGAGCAGTTCTTC.

This sequence joins TRBV29-1 and TRBJ2-7; a possible D gene is TRBD1 (5 bases). This CDR3 spans 14 amino acids. Germline CDR1 SQVTM, CDR2 ANQGSEA. V lost 3 bases and J 3 bases, leaving 15 bases between the germline ends. The CDR3 loop reads CSVEVQGTYYEQYF. CDR3 DNA sequence: TGCAGCGTTGAGGTGCAGGGAACATACTACGAGCAGTACTTC.

This clonotype was counted many times. The chain has TRBV28 and TRBJ2-5, with D perhaps given as TRBD1 or TRBD2 (5 bases each). Trimming took 7 bases from V and 5 from J, leaving 11 bases between them. This CDR3 region has 12 residues. Per germline, CDR1 MDHEN and CDR2 SYDVKM. CDR3 sequence (DNA): TGTGCCAGCATGGGGCCGGGGGAGACCCAGTACTTC. As protein: CASMGPGETQYF.

The V gene is TRBV20-1, the J gene TRBJ2-7; tentatively, D is TRBD1 (5 bases). V was pared by 2 bases and J by 5 bases, with 10 bases between. There are 12 residues in the CDR3. The germline V gene has CDR1 DFQATT and CDR2 SNEGSKA (reference sequence). For the CDR3, the DNA is TGCAGTGCTAGATTATGGGGCGACGAGCAGTACTTC. This gives the protein CSARLWGDEQYF.

The CDR3 reads CASSMVMSLGEIFDEQFF. CDR3 coding DNA: TGTGCCAGTAGTATGGTTATGAGTTTGGGGGAAATTTTCGATGAGCAGTTCTTC. The rearrangement uses TRBV19 and TRBJ2-1; D possibly uses TRBD1 or TRBD2 (5 bases each). V was cut by 3 bases and J by 8 bases, with 26 bases left in between. The CDR3 is 18 residues long. Germline CDR1 and CDR2: LNHDA and SQIVND (reference sequence).

The chain recombines TRBV29-1 with TRBJ2-7, with a possible D match to TRBD2 (6 bases). The germline gives CDR1 SQVTM, CDR2 ANQGSEA. The germline V and J ends were trimmed by 6 bases and 3 bases, with 12 bases remaining between them. This CDR3 is 12 amino acids long. The CDR3 spells CSVGVGGYEQYF. The DNA of the CDR3 is TGCAGCGTAGGGGTCGGGGGCTACGAGCAGTACTTC.

This clonotype was found a few times. The chain is built from TRBV6-2 or TRBV6-3 and TRBJ2-7, with TRBD1 identical over 8 bases. The CDR3 covers 14 residues. With 8 bases clipped from V and 3 bases from J, the junction kept 9 bases outside the gene matches. Germline lookup yields CDR1 MNHEY and CDR2 SVGEGT. CDR3 nucleotide sequence: TGTGCCAGCGTGAATCGGACAGGGCGCTACGAGCAGTACGTC. This translates into CASVNRTGRYEQYV.

This clonotype was recorded at least ten times. The CDR3 spells CASSLTDRNQPQHF. The CDR3 region has the DNA TGTGCCAGCAGCCTCACGGACAGAAATCAGCCCCAGCATTTT. The chain couples TRBV7-9 to TRBJ1-5; D possibly corresponds to TRBD1 (6 bases). V shed 5 bases and J shed 4 bases, with 12 bases lying between them. CDR1 SEHNR and CDR2 FQNEAQ come from the germline V gene (reference sequence). This CDR3 is 14 amino acids long.

Many counts were recorded for this clonotype. The chain links TRBV4-2 to TRBJ2-7; D remains ambiguous. Germline V lookup: CDR1 LGHNA, CDR2 YNFKEQ. This CDR3 comprises 17 residues. Trimming removed 4 bases at V and 2 bases at J, with 21 bases between. For the CDR3, the DNA is TGTGCCAGCAGCCCCCTTGACAACTATAGCCCTACCTACGAGCAGTACTTC. This gives the protein CASSPLDNYSPTYEQYF.

The gene calls are TRBV5-5 and TRBJ2-7; TRBD1 aligns across 8 bases. Losses at the gene ends were 2 bases for V and 2 bases for J; bases not matched to a gene: 6. This CDR3 contains 15 residues. The V gene's germline CDR1 is SGHKS and CDR2 YYEKEE (reference sequence). The CDR3 DNA sequence: TGTGCCAGCAGCTTAGCCGGGACAGGCGCCTACGAGCAGTACTTC. Its protein is CASSLAGTGAYEQYF.

This clonotype has ten or more counts. This sequence joins TRBV7-2 and TRBJ2-3; no reliable D call. CDR3 size: 15 residues. V shed 5 bases and J shed 0 bases, with 12 bases lying between them. Germline V gene sequence: CDR1 SGHTA, CDR2 FQGNSA. The CDR3 DNA follows: TGTGCCAGCAGCCTTCGCTATATTAGCACAGATACGCAGTATTTT. It translates to CASSLRYISTDTQYF.

This clonotype showed up just once. The germline gene is not matched at one end of the junction; a read error may be the cause. This chain uses TRBV28 with TRBJ2-3, with D perhaps TRBD1 (6 bases). The CDR3 runs 14 residues. Germline V gene data show CDR1 as MDHEN and CDR2 as SYDVKM. The CDR3 region is CANSLQGSTDTQYF. For the CDR3, the DNA is TGTGCCAACAGTTTACAGGGTAGCACAGATACGCAGTATTTT.

Many counts were recorded for this clonotype. The gene calls are TRBV7-9 and TRBJ2-7; perhaps TRBD2 as D (5 bases). V lost 6 bases and J 5 bases, leaving 20 bases between the germline ends. Germline CDR1 SEHNR, CDR2 FQNEAQ (reference sequence). This CDR3 spans 15 amino acids. In DNA form, the CDR3 reads TGTGCCAGCAGTACCCCACGGAACGGGGTGGACGAGCAGTACTTC. It encodes CASSTPRNGVDEQYF.